This is a list of T cell receptor beta chains from one sample in a study of shared clonotypes between healthy human individuals. Method: immunoSEQ multiplex PCR; TCRdb's copy keeps in-frame clones and lacks some. The data show some 1,900,000 clones, about 95% seen once. Source material: naive CD8+ T cells sorted from blood. The receptors were sampled from a man in his late teens or twenties in good health. The CDR3 runs from the conserved cysteine through the conserved F or W. Each record gives: clone size, V gene, J gene, D gene, CDR3 protein, CDR3 DNA. A D gene is named only where the DNA matches it firmly. Where a row states a size, it is once, few, many or the class of an expanded clone; other rows omit it.

size: once
V: TRBV6-5
J: TRBJ2-7
D: TRBD1
CDR3: CATGTVYEQYF
DNA: TGTGCCACCGGGACAGTCTACGAGCAGTACTTC

size: -
V: TRBV10-1
J: TRBJ2-5
D: -
CDR3: CASSETTGVGETQYF
DNA: TGCGCCAGCAGTGAGACAACGGGAGTAGGGGAGACCCAGTACTTC

size: -
V: TRBV6-5
J: TRBJ2-7
D: -
CDR3: CASSLGTAEQYF
DNA: TGTGCCAGCAGTTTGGGGACTGCCGAGCAGTACTTC

size: -
V: TRBV7-6
J: TRBJ2-1
D: -
CDR3: CASTNRAVGNEQFF
DNA: TGTGCCAGCACCAACCGGGCAGTTGGGAATGAGCAGTTCTTC

size: -
V: TRBV5-5
J: TRBJ2-7
D: -
CDR3: CASSLEDRYEQYF
DNA: TGTGCCAGCAGCTTGGAGGACCGCTACGAGCAGTACTTC

size: -
V: TRBV6-1
J: TRBJ2-3
D: -
CDR3: CASSEAAGLPVGPTSTDTQYF
DNA: TGTGCCAGCAGTGAAGCGGCGGGGTTGCCAGTAGGACCTACTAGCACAGATACGCAGTATTTT

size: -
V: TRBV29-1
J: TRBJ2-5
D: TRBD1
CDR3: CSVEDRGSRGRALGTQYF
DNA: TGCAGCGTTGAAGATCGGGGATCCAGGGGGCGAGCCCTCGGGACCCAGTACTTC

size: -
V: TRBV28
J: TRBJ2-7
D: TRBD2
CDR3: CASSPSGGYEQYF
DNA: TGTGCCAGCAGTCCGAGCGGGGGGTACGAGCAGTACTTC

size: -
V: TRBV10-2
J: TRBJ1-1
D: -
CDR3: CASSETGVTEAFF
DNA: TGCGCCAGCAGCGAAACAGGAGTAACTGAAGCTTTCTTT

size: once
V: TRBV18
J: TRBJ2-7
D: TRBD2
CDR3: CASSPPGLAGYEQYF
DNA: TGTGCCAGCTCACCACCGGGACTAGCGGGTTACGAGCAGTACTTC

size: -
V: TRBV28
J: TRBJ2-7
D: TRBD2
CDR3: CASSLAGVSYEQYF
DNA: TGTGCCAGCAGCTTAGCGGGGGTTTCCTACGAGCAGTACTTC

size: -
V: TRBV5-1
J: TRBJ2-7
D: TRBD2
CDR3: CASSDGTIKPHEQYF
DNA: TGCGCCAGCAGCGACGGGACTATTAAACCCCACGAGCAGTACTTC

size: -
V: TRBV28
J: TRBJ2-2
D: -
CDR3: CASSLYGTGELFF
DNA: TGTGCCAGCAGTTTATATGGGACCGGGGAGCTGTTTTTT

size: -
V: TRBV4-3
J: TRBJ2-4
D: TRBD1
CDR3: CASSPRPQGAEGNIQYF
DNA: TGCGCCAGCAGCCCCCGCCCGCAGGGGGCTGAAGGAAACATTCAGTACTTC

size: -
V: TRBV19
J: TRBJ2-7
D: -
CDR3: CASSFGPEGYEQYF
DNA: TGTGCCAGTAGTTTCGGCCCCGAAGGGTACGAGCAGTACTTC

size: -
V: TRBV14
J: TRBJ1-1
D: TRBD1
CDR3: CASAQGYWTEAFF
DNA: TGTGCCAGCGCACAGGGGTATTGGACTGAAGCTTTCTTT

size: -
V: TRBV19
J: TRBJ2-5
D: -
CDR3: CASSGGQETQYF
DNA: TGTGCCAGTAGTGGGGGTCAAGAGACCCAGTACTTC

size: few
V: TRBV19
J: TRBJ1-1
D: -
CDR3: CASSFTGNTEAFF
DNA: TGTGCCAGTAGTTTTACCGGGAACACTGAAGCTTTCTTT

size: -
V: TRBV6-1
J: TRBJ2-7
D: -
CDR3: CASSLRAYQLEQYF
DNA: TGTGCCAGCAGCCTCCGGGCATACCAGCTCGAGCAGTACTTC

size: once
V: TRBV4-1
J: TRBJ2-1
D: TRBD2
CDR3: CASSQEASIAGGDYNEQFF
DNA: TGCGCCAGCAGCCAAGAGGCTTCCATAGCGGGGGGTGACTACAATGAGCAGTTCTTC

size: -
V: TRBV7-6
J: TRBJ2-7
D: -
CDR3: CASSRAGSYEQYF
DNA: TGTGCCAGCAGCCGCGCGGGGTCCTACGAGCAGTACTTC

size: -
V: TRBV7-9
J: TRBJ2-7
D: -
CDR3: CASSLDLPRSPYEQYF
DNA: TGTGCCAGCAGCTTAGACCTTCCTAGGAGTCCCTACGAGCAGTACTTC

size: -
V: TRBV28
J: TRBJ2-1
D: -
CDR3: CASSSGLGEQFF
DNA: TGTGCCAGCAGCTCCGGGTTGGGTGAGCAGTTCTTC

size: -
V: TRBV7-9
J: TRBJ2-2
D: -
CDR3: CASDPAPGTGELFF
DNA: TGTGCCAGCGACCCAGCTCCCGGAACCGGGGAGCTGTTTTTT

size: -
V: TRBV10-3
J: TRBJ2-7
D: -
CDR3: CAISDGGEQYF
DNA: TGTGCCATCAGTGATGGGGGCGAGCAGTACTTC

size: -
V: TRBV6-5
J: TRBJ2-7
D: TRBD1
CDR3: CASSYSTGQTSYEQYF
DNA: TGTGCCAGCAGTTACTCGACGGGACAGACATCCTACGAGCAGTACTTC

size: -
V: TRBV7-8
J: TRBJ2-5
D: TRBD2
CDR3: CASSPETSGQQETQYF
DNA: TGTGCCAGCAGCCCTGAGACTAGCGGGCAACAAGAGACCCAGTACTTC

size: -
V: TRBV9
J: TRBJ2-3
D: TRBD2
CDR3: CASSVAFSGLGTDTQYF
DNA: TGTGCCAGCAGCGTAGCGTTTTCGGGACTAGGGACGGATACGCAGTATTTT

size: -
V: TRBV6-5
J: TRBJ1-3
D: TRBD1
CDR3: CASSAGQEFGNTIYF
DNA: TGTGCCAGCAGTGCCGGACAGGAATTTGGAAACACCATATATTTT

size: -
V: TRBV6-6
J: TRBJ2-1
D: TRBD2
CDR3: CASSYGTSAYNEQFF
DNA: TGTGCCAGCAGTTACGGGACTAGCGCATACAATGAGCAGTTCTTC

size: -
V: TRBV4-1
J: TRBJ1-6
D: -
CDR3: CASSLRISYNSPLHF
DNA: TGCGCCAGCAGCCTTCGGATTTCCTATAATTCACCCCTCCACTTT

size: -
V: TRBV6-1
J: TRBJ1-6
D: -
CDR3: CASLALRGNSPLHF
DNA: TGTGCCAGCTTAGCCCTTCGGGGAAATTCACCCCTCCACTTT

size: -
V: TRBV7-9
J: TRBJ2-1
D: -
CDR3: CASHIRADEQFF
DNA: TGTGCCAGCCACATCAGGGCTGATGAGCAGTTCTTC

size: -
V: TRBV6-1
J: TRBJ1-3
D: -
CDR3: CASSDTDYPGNTIYF
DNA: TGTGCCAGCAGTGACACGGACTACCCCGGAAACACCATATATTTT

size: once
V: TRBV5-6
J: TRBJ1-5
D: -
CDR3: CASSGGVNQPQHF
DNA: TGTGCCAGCTCGGGAGGGGTCAATCAGCCCCAGCATTTT

size: -
V: TRBV6-4
J: TRBJ1-3
D: TRBD1
CDR3: CASSERQGHSGNTIYF
DNA: TGTGCCAGCAGCGAGAGACAGGGCCACTCTGGAAACACCATATATTTT

size: -
V: TRBV29-1
J: TRBJ2-1
D: -
CDR3: CSVETRGLLEEFF
DNA: TGCAGCGTTGAGACCCGCGGCCTACTAGAGGAGTTCTTC

size: once
V: TRBV9
J: TRBJ2-5
D: -
CDR3: CASSVEGQETQYF
DNA: TGTGCCAGCAGCGTAGAGGGTCAGGAGACCCAGTACTTC

size: once
V: TRBV7-9
J: TRBJ2-7
D: -
CDR3: CASTGTAPYEQYF
DNA: TGTGCCAGCACCGGGACCGCTCCCTACGAGCAGTACTTC

size: -
V: TRBV13
J: TRBJ2-7
D: TRBD2
CDR3: CASSFSGSGSYEQYF
DNA: TGTGCCAGCAGCTTTAGCGGGAGTGGTTCCTACGAGCAGTACTTC